This T cell receptor beta chain was retrieved from a study of cytomegalovirus exposure and HLA in healthy donors. Study results and caveats: In an earlier analysis, productive rearrangement rates for most beta V segments clustered near 90% or 30%. Later genetic work tied a missense DCLRE1C variant to beta-chain V and J trimming.

Amplification used 60 Vbeta primers and 13 Jbeta primers. The method was immunoSEQ multiplex PCR; TCRdb's version includes in-frame clones alone and lacks a portion of them. This sample carries some 150,000 clones, about 9.2% of them seen once, and the ten largest clones take 6.5% to 8.5%. The CDR3 is 13 residues long. J was trimmed by 3 bases and V by 6 bases; bases with no gene match: 1. The germline V gene encodes CDR1 MNHNY and CDR2 SVGAGI (reference sequence). Of note for this clone: The antigen is not known.

The origin of this receptor is a woman in her 40s in good health and CMV-seropositive. The sample consisted of PBMCs. V gene TRBV6-6 combines with J gene TRBJ1-1, with TRBD1 identical over 10 bases. The CDR3 DNA is TGTGCCAGCAGCGGACAGGGGGACACTGAAGCTTTCTTT. Translating gives CASSGQGDTEAFF.